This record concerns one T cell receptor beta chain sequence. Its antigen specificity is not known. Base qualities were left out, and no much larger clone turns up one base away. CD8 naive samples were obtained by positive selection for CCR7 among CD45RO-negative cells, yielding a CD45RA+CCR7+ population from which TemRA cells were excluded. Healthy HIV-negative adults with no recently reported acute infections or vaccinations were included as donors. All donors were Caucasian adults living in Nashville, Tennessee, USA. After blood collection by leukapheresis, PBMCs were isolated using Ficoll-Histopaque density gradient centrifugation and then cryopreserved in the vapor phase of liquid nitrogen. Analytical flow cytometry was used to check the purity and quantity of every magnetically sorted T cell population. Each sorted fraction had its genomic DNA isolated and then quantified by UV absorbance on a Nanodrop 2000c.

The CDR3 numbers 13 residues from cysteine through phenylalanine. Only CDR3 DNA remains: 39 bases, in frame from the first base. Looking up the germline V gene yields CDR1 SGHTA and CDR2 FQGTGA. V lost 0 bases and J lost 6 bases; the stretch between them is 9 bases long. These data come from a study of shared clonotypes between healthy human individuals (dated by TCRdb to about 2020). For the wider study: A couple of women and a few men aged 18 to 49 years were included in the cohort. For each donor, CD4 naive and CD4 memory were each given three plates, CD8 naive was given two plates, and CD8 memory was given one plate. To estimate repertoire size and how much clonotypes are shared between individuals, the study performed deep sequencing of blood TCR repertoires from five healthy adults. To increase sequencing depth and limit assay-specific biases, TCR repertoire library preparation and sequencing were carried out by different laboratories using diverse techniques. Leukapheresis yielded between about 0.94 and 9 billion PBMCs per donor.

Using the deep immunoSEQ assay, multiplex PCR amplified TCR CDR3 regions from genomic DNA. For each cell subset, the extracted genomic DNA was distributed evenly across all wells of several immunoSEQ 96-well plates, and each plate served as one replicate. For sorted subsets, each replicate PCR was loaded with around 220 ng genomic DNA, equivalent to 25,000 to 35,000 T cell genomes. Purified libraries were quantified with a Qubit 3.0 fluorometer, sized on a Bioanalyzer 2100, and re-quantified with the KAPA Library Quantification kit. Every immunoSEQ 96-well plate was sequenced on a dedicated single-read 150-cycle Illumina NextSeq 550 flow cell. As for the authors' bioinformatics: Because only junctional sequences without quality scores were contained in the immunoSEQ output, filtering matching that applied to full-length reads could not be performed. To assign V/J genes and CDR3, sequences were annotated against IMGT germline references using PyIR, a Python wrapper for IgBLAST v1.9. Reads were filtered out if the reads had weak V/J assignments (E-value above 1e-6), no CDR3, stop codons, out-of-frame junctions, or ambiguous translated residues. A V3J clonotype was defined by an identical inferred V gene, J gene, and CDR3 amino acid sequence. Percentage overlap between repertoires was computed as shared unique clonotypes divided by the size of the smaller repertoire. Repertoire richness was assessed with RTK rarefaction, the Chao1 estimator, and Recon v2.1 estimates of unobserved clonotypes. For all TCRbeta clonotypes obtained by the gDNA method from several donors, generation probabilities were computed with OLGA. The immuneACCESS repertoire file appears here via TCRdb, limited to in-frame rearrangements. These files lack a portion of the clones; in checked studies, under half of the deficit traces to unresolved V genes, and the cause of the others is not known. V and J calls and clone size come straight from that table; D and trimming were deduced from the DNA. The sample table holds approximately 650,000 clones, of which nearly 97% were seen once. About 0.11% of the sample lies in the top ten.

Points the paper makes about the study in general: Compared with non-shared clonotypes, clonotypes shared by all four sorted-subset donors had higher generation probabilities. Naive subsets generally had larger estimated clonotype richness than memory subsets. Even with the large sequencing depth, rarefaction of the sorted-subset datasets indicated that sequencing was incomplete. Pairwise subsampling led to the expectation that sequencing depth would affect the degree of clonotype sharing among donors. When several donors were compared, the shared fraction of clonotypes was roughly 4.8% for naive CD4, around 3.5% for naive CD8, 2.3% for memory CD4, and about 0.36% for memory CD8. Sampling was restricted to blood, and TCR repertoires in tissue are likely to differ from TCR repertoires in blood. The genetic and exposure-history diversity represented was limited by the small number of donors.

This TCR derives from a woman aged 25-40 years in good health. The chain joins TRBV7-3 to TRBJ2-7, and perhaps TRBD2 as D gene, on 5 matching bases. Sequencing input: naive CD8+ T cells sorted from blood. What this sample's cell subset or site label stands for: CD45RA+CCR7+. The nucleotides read TGTGCCAGCAGCTTAACGGGCGGGTCCGAGCAGTACTTC. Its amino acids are CASSLTGGSEQYF.